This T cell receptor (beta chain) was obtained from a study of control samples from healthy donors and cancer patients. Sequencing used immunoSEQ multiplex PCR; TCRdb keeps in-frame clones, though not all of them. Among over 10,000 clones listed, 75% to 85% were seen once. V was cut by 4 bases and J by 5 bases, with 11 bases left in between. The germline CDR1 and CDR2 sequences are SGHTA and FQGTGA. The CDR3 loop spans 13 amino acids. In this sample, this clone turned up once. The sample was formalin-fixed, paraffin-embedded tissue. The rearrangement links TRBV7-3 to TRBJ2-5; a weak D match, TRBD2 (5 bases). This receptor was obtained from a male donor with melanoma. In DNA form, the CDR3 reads TGTGCCAGCAGCTCCCACCCGGGGGAGACCCAGTACTTC. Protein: CASSSHPGETQYF. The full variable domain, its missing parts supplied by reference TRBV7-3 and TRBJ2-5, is GAGVSQTPSNKVTEKGKYVELRCDPISGHTALYWYRQSLGQGPEFLIYFQGTGAADDSGLPNDRFFAVRPEGSVSTLKIQRTERGDSAVYLCASSSHPGETQYFGPGTRLLVL.